Listed here are 21 T cell receptor beta chains from one sample, sequenced in a study of blood T cell repertoires in COVID-19. Data came from immunoSEQ multiplex PCR; TCRdb stores just in-frame clones and leaves some out. The sample lists fewer than 500,000 clones, about 85% occurring once. Sequencing input: PBMCs or T cells enriched from blood (not recorded which). Source of these receptors: a woman aged 18 to 35 who had recovered from COVID-19.

The V gene is TRBV27, the J gene TRBJ1-2; TRBD1 agrees at 9 bases. V shed 6 bases and J 5 bases; nucleotides not matched to a gene: 7. Germline loops: CDR1 MNHEY, CDR2 SMNVEV (reference sequence). The CDR3 spans 14 residues. CDR3 sequence reads: CASRRQGGRYGYTF. The CDR3 nucleotides read TGTGCCAGCAGAAGACAGGGGGGGCGGTATGGCTACACCTTC.

This clone was seen a single time. The J gene is TRBJ2-2, the V gene TRBV5-5; a weak D match, TRBD2 (6 bases). This CDR3 spans 14 amino acids. Trimming took 3 bases from V and 4 from J, leaving 10 bases between them. CDR1 and CDR2 from the germline V gene are SGHKS and YYEKEE (reference sequence). The CDR3 DNA reads as TGTGCCAGCAGCTCCGGGAGCTTCACCGGGGAGCTGTTTTTT. It is translated as CASSSGSFTGELFF.

This clone was recorded only once. The chain combines TRBV25-1 with TRBJ2-1; D is possibly TRBD1 (5 bases). CDR3 length: 14 residues. Germline loops: CDR1 MGHDK, CDR2 SYGVNS. V was clipped by 1 base and J by 7 bases, with 11 bases between them. The CDR3 reads CASSESGYLNEQFF. The DNA of the CDR3 is TGTGCCAGCAGTGAATCAGGGTACTTAAATGAGCAGTTCTTC. The complete variable domain, with remaining parts taken from reference TRBV25-1 and TRBJ2-1, reads EADIYQTPRYLVIGTGKKITLECSQTMGHDKMYWYQQDPGMELHLIHYSYGVNSTEKGDLSSESTVSRIRTEHFPLTLESARPSHTSQYLCASSESGYLNEQFFGPGTRLTVL.

The genes are TRBV7-2 and TRBJ1-2; no clear D gene. The V and J ends lost 1 base and 5 bases respectively, with 8 bases between them. Germline V gives CDR1 SGHTA, CDR2 FQGNSA. The CDR3 consists of 13 residues. The CDR3 nucleotides read TGTGCCAGCAGCTTAGGTGTAGCTTATGGCTACACCTTC. Residues: CASSLGVAYGYTF. Drawing the rest from reference TRBV7-2 and TRBJ1-2, the complete variable domain is GAGVSQSPSNKVTEKGKDVELRCDPISGHTALYWYRQSLGQGLEFLIYFQGNSAPDKSGLPSDRFSAERTGGSVSTLTIQRTQQEDSAVYLCASSLGVAYGYTFGSGTRLTVV.

The genes are TRBV18 and TRBJ2-2; 8 bases map to TRBD1. This CDR3 is built from 17 residues. With 6 bases clipped from V and 4 bases from J, the junction kept 13 bases outside the gene matches. Germline CDR1 KGHSH, CDR2 LQKENI. In nucleotides, the CDR3 is TGTGCCAGCTCCCCTTCCGGGACAGGAGTTTCCACCGGGGAGCTGTTTTTT. The encoded protein is CASSPSGTGVSTGELFF.

For the CDR3, the DNA is TGTGCCAGCTCCCCCGGGACAGAGGAAAACACCATATATTTT. Amino acids: CASSPGTEENTIYF. The gene calls are TRBV18 and TRBJ1-3; 7 bases map to TRBD1. Trimming removed 6 bases from V and 6 bases from J; junction bases left unmatched: 8. CDR1 is KGHSH and CDR2 is LQKENI in the germline V gene. The CDR3 is 14 residues long.

Of note for this clone: This sample includes further DNA sequences coding for the same CDR3. V gene TRBV3-1 (or the pseudogene TRBV3-2) combines with J gene TRBJ1-6; 8 nucleotides match TRBD1. This CDR3 is 15 amino acids long. CDR1 is LGHDT and CDR2 is YNNKEL in the germline V gene (reference sequence). The trim removed 1 base at V and 7 bases at J, leaving 3 bases unmatched. The CDR3 loop reads CASSQGTGTNSPLHF. CDR3 coding DNA: TGTGCCAGCAGCCAAGGGACAGGGACAAATTCACCCCTCCACTTT.

In DNA form, the CDR3 reads TGTGCCAGCTCACCAGGACAGGTCAGTGGGACGGACTATGGCTACACCTTC. Its protein is CASSPGQVSGTDYGYTF. The chain carries TRBV18 and TRBJ1-2, with 7 bases identical to TRBD1. With V trimmed by 2 bases and J by 3 bases, 12 bases remained unmatched. Per the germline V gene, CDR1 is KGHSH and CDR2 is LQKENI. This CDR3 is 17 amino acids long.

The chain recombines TRBV19 with TRBJ1-5; perhaps TRBD1 as D (5 bases). V lost 3 bases, J lost 5 bases, and 23 bases lay in between. This CDR3 is 18 amino acids long. Germline-derived CDR1 and CDR2 are LNHDA and SQIVND (reference sequence). The CDR3 DNA reads as TGTGCCAGTAGTATCCCTTTTGATTCAGGGATAATTTATCAGCCCCAGCATTTT. Protein product: CASSIPFDSGIIYQPQHF.

The rearrangement uses TRBV5-1 and TRBJ1-1, with D perhaps matching TRBD1 (5 bases). The CDR3 loop spans 14 amino acids. Germline CDR1 reads SGHRS; CDR2 reads YFSETQ. Trimming cost V 4 bases and J 4 bases, with 14 bases left between them. Here the CDR3 DNA reads TGCGCCAGCAGCCCCTCGGGGGGAGGCACTGAAGCTTTCTTT. Its protein product is CASSPSGGGTEAFF.

The chain is built from TRBV5-5 and TRBJ1-5, with D perhaps TRBD1 (5 bases). Between the trimmed V and J ends, which lost 4 bases and 6 bases, there was a span of 17 bases. Per the germline V gene, CDR1 is SGHKS and CDR2 is YYEKEE (reference sequence). This CDR3 contains 15 residues. CDR3: CASSPGHGKSQPQHF. The DNA for the CDR3 is TGTGCCAGCAGCCCAGGACATGGGAAAAGTCAGCCCCAGCATTTT. The full variable domain, in which reference TRBV5-5 and TRBJ1-5 provide the parts outside the CDR3, is DAGVTQSPTHLIKTRGQQVTLRCSPISGHKSVSWYQQVLGQGPQFIFQYYEKEERGRGNFPDRFSARQFPNYSSELNVNALLLGDSALYLCASSPGHGKSQPQHFGDGTRLSIL.

The gene calls are TRBV20-1 and TRBJ2-3; 8 nucleotides match TRBD2. Germline V gives CDR1 DFQATT, CDR2 SNEGSKA (reference sequence). V was pared by 3 bases and J by 1 base, with 3 bases of the junction left unmatched. The CDR3 has 14 amino acids. CDR3 loop: CSASGSGGTDTQYF. Here the CDR3 DNA reads TGCAGTGCTAGTGGTAGCGGGGGCACAGATACGCAGTATTTT.

The rearrangement uses TRBV7-9 and TRBJ1-1; D possibly corresponds to TRBD1 (5 bases). Germline assignment: CDR1 SEHNR and CDR2 FQNEAQ (reference sequence). Deletions cut 7 bases from V and 7 bases from J, with 25 bases between. This CDR3 contains 16 residues. This CDR3 is CASTPARDSYFYEAFF. In DNA, the CDR3 is TGTGCCAGCACCCCAGCCAGGGACTCTTATTTTTATGAAGCTTTCTTT.

V gene TRBV20-1 combines with J gene TRBJ2-1, with TRBD2 matching 9 bases. V lost 3 bases and J lost 6; bases outside the gene matches: 9. The CDR3 length is 15 residues. The germline CDR1 and CDR2 sequences are DFQATT and SNEGSKA (reference sequence). CDR3 protein: CSASRAGGLANEQFF. CDR3 bases: TGCAGTGCTAGTCGAGCGGGGGGCCTAGCCAATGAGCAGTTCTTC.

The chain recombines TRBV9 with TRBJ2-5; the D is unclear. Trimming stripped 0 bases from V and 5 bases from J, with 17 bases between. The germline gives CDR1 SGDLS, CDR2 YYNGEE. CDR3 length equals 16 residues. CDR3 in DNA: TGTGCCAGCAGCGTAGAGTTAGACTCGACGTGGGAGACCCAGTACTTC. Encoded protein: CASSVELDSTWETQYF. Combining the CDR3 with reference TRBV9 and TRBJ2-5 gives the whole variable domain DSGVTQTPKHLITATGQRVTLRCSPRSGDLSVYWYQQSLDQGLQFLIQYYNGEERAKGNILERFSAQQFPDLHSELNLSSLELGDSALYFCASSVELDSTWETQYFGPGTRLLVL.

The DNA for the CDR3 is TGTGCCAGCAGCCAAGGAAGCGTGGAGCAGTTCTTC. Protein: CASSQGSVEQFF. The chain carries TRBV3-1 (or the pseudogene TRBV3-2) and TRBJ2-1; D call uncertain. V dropped 1 base and J dropped 10 bases, with 8 bases sitting between them. In germline, CDR1 is LGHDT, CDR2 YNNKEL (reference sequence). CDR3 size: 12 residues.

The rearrangement uses TRBV5-6 and TRBJ2-5, with 8 positions matching TRBD1. V was clipped by 5 bases and J by 5 bases; unmatched bases: 8. The CDR3 has 14 amino acids. Germline V gene lookup returns CDR1 SGHDT and CDR2 YYEEEE. CDR3 nucleotides: TGTGCCAGCAGGTCAGGGGGCGCCGAGGAGACCCAGTACTTC. Protein product: CASRSGGAEETQYF.

The J gene is TRBJ2-3, the V gene TRBV11-2; TRBD2 agrees at 7 bases. Germline CDR1 and CDR2: SGHAT and FQNNGV. The CDR3 runs to 14 residues. The V and J ends lost 8 bases and 3 bases, in that order; junction bases with no gene match: 8. CDR3 in DNA: TGTGCCAGCCAACTAAACGGGGGGACAGATACGCAGTATTTT. Amino acids: CASQLNGGTDTQYF.

The chain couples TRBV27 to TRBJ1-1; D call uncertain. V gave up 3 bases and J gave up 1 base, with 15 bases separating them. In germline, CDR1 is MNHEY, CDR2 SMNVEV (reference sequence). The CDR3 is 16 residues long. CDR3 DNA: TGTGCCAGCAGTTTTACGGTCATTACTAGGAACACTGAAGCTTTCTTT. Amino acid sequence: CASSFTVITRNTEAFF.

This clone was seen more than once but under ten times. This chain's CDR3 is CASRGVGNTEAFF. In nucleotides, the CDR3 is TGTGCCAGCAGAGGGGTCGGGAACACTGAAGCTTTCTTT. The chain has TRBV7-9 and TRBJ1-1; a weak D match, TRBD1 (5 bases). Trimming shortened V by 6 bases and J by 1 base, and 9 bases separated the two germline ends. In germline, CDR1 is SEHNR, CDR2 FQNEAQ (reference sequence). CDR3 length: 13 amino acids.

Only one count was recorded for this clone. The chain uses TRBV11-3 and TRBJ1-6; 7 bases are a match to TRBD1. The germline CDR1 and CDR2 sequences are SGHNT and YENEEA. The V gene end was trimmed by 4 bases and the J gene end by 6 bases; junction bases not matched to a gene: 6. The CDR3 is 15 residues long. The CDR3 DNA reads as TGTGCCAGCAGCTGGAGGGACAGCGGTAATTCACCCCTCCACTTT. Translating it yields CASSWRDSGNSPLHF.